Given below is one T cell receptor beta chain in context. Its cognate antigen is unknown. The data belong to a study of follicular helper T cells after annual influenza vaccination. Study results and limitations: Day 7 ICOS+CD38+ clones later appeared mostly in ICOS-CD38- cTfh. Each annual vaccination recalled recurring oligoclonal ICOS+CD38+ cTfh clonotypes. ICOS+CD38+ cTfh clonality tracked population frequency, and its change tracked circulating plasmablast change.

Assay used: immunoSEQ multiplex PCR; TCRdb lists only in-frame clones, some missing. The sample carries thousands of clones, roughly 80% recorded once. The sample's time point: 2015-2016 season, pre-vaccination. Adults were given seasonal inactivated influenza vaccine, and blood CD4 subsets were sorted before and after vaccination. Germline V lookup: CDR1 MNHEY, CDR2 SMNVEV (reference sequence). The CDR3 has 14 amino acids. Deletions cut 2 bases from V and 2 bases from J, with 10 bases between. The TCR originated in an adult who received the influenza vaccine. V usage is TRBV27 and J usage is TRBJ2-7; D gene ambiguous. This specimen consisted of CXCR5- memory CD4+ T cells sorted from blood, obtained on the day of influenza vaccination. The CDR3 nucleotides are TGTGCCAGCAGTTTAAAGTTCCTGACCTACGAGCAGTACTTC. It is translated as CASSLKFLTYEQYF.